What follows are 16 T cell receptor beta chains derived from one specimen sequenced in a study of shared clonotypes between healthy human individuals. Terminally differentiated effector memory CD45RA+ cells were left out of the naive CD8 fraction, which was CD45RO-negative and positively selected for CCR7. Method: immunoSEQ multiplex PCR; TCRdb's copy keeps in-frame clones and lacks some. Here the sample spans hundreds of thousands of clones, around 93% being singletons. The sample taken for sequencing was naive CD8+ T cells sorted from blood. Source of these receptors: a man aged 25-45 years in good health.

Concerning this clone: A read error may explain this, as a much larger clone is one base away. Other DNA variants within this sample encode the same CDR3. J is TRBJ2-2 and V is TRBV6-5; D is unclear. The CDR3 sequence is 12 residues long. Germline CDR1 reads MNHEY; CDR2 reads SVGAGI. V was clipped by 6 bases and J by 4 bases, with 6 bases between them. Here the CDR3 reads CASSTSTGELFF. CDR3 nucleotides: TGTGCCAGCAGCACGAGCACCGGGGAGCTGTTTTTT.

The chain is built from TRBV28 and TRBJ2-7; 7 bases are a match to TRBD1. This CDR3 is built from 15 residues. Germline CDR1 is MDHEN and CDR2 is SYDVKM. Germline trimming cut 5 bases from V and 0 bases from J; bases unmatched to any gene: 7. CDR3 coding DNA: TGTGCCAGCAGTACAGGGGAGCGAGTCTCCTACGAGCAGTACTTC. This translates into CASSTGERVSYEQYF.

This clone was counted between two and nine times. This sequence joins TRBV18 and TRBJ2-3; 9 bases are a match to TRBD1. The CDR3 is 17 amino acids. Germline V gives CDR1 KGHSH, CDR2 LQKENI. The J segment lost 1 base and the V segment lost 0 bases, leaving 5 bases of the junction unmatched. CDR3 coding DNA: TGTGCCAGCTCACCACCGACAGGGGGTAGGCGCACAGATACGCAGTATTTT. Protein product: CASSPPTGGRRTDTQYF.

The chain has TRBV4-3 and TRBJ1-5; 7 positions match TRBD1. The CDR3 runs 15 residues. From germline, CDR1 is LGHNA and CDR2 YSLEER. V trimming: 4 bases; J trimming: 3 bases; junction bases outside the gene matches: 6. The CDR3 DNA follows: TGCGCCAGCAGCCTCGGGACAGCCCTCAATCAGCCCCAGCATTTT. The encoded protein is CASSLGTALNQPQHF.

The chain has TRBV27 and TRBJ2-7; TRBD1 matches at 7 bases. V lost 6 bases to trimming and J lost 7 bases; unmatched junction nucleotides: 12. Germline V gene lookup returns CDR1 MNHEY and CDR2 SMNVEV (reference sequence). The CDR3 sequence is 14 residues long. The CDR3 bases are TGTGCCAGCAGCCCGGGACAGATATTTGTAGAGCAGTACTTC. As protein: CASSPGQIFVEQYF.

The rearrangement joins TRBV11-2 to TRBJ2-3; 9 nucleotides line up with TRBD1. The germline V gene has CDR1 SGHAT and CDR2 FQNNGV. The CDR3 consists of 16 residues. Trimming cost V 4 bases and J 2 bases; bases outside gene matches: 7. CDR3 nucleotide sequence: TGTGCCAGCAGCTCACCGGGACAGGGACTCACAGATACGCAGTATTTT. Its translation is CASSSPGQGLTDTQYF.

The gene calls are TRBV4-1 and TRBJ1-2, with 7 positions matching TRBD1. V was clipped by 2 bases and J by 4 bases; unmatched bases: 4. Per germline, CDR1 MGHRA and CDR2 YSYEKL. The CDR3 runs to 14 residues. CDR3 DNA: TGCGCCAGCAGCCAACCCCAGGGGGGCTATGGCTACACCTTC. Translation gives CASSQPQGGYGYTF.

The V gene is TRBV5-1, the J gene TRBJ2-1, with D hard to call. CDR1 and CDR2 (germline): SGHRS, YFSETQ. The CDR3 loop spans 13 amino acids. Trimming took 0 bases from V and 4 from J, leaving 5 bases between them. Here the CDR3 DNA reads TGCGCCAGCAGCTTGGTTGATTACAATGAGCAGTTCTTC. Amino acids: CASSLVDYNEQFF.

Comments on this clone: The sample contains more than one DNA sequence encoding this CDR3. V usage is TRBV19 and J usage is TRBJ2-7; D is unclear. Germline V CDR1 and CDR2: LNHDA, SQIVND (reference sequence). The CDR3 contains 14 residues. The germline V and J ends were trimmed by 3 bases and 0 bases, with 9 bases remaining between them. CDR3 sequence reads: CASSMTSSSYEQYF. DNA of the CDR3: TGTGCCAGTAGTATGACAAGTAGCTCCTACGAGCAGTACTTC.

The chain carries TRBV14 and TRBJ2-1; 7 bases fit TRBD2. The CDR3 is 15 amino acids. Per the germline V gene, CDR1 is SGHDN and CDR2 is FVKESK. The V segment lost 1 base and the J segment 4 bases; nucleotides outside the gene matches: 4. CDR3 region: CASSQATSPYNEQFF. DNA for the CDR3: TGTGCCAGCAGCCAAGCGACTAGCCCATACAATGAGCAGTTCTTC.

The chain combines TRBV27 with TRBJ2-3; D is unclear. Trimming pared 3 bases from V and 6 bases from J, leaving 19 bases between. Germline V gene sequence: CDR1 MNHEY, CDR2 SMNVEV (reference sequence). This CDR3 contains 16 residues. The CDR3 sequence is CASSLGSRRVSDTQYF. The CDR3 DNA reads as TGTGCCAGCAGTTTGGGTAGCCGACGGGTCAGTGATACGCAGTATTTT.

The rearrangement links TRBV6-5 to TRBJ2-2, with 8 bases matching TRBD2. The CDR3 is 16 residues long. Germline V gene sequence: CDR1 MNHEY, CDR2 SVGAGI. V shed 2 bases, J shed 7 bases, and the junction held 9 bases outside the gene matches. The CDR3 nucleotides are TGTGCCAGCAGTTACGGGTTCGGGACTAGTGACGGGGAGCTGTTTTTT. It codes for CASSYGFGTSDGELFF.

The chain recombines TRBV5-1 with TRBJ2-2, with no clear D. Looked up from germline, CDR1 is SGHRS and CDR2 is YFSETQ. With 1 base removed from V and 5 bases from J, the gap between germline ends came to 3 bases. This CDR3 region has 12 residues. The CDR3 region is CASSLSTGELFF. The CDR3 region has the DNA TGCGCCAGCAGCTTGTCTACCGGGGAGCTGTTTTTT.

This rearrangement joins TRBV9 to TRBJ2-1, with 10 bases matching TRBD2. V trimming: 3 bases; J trimming: 0 bases; junction bases outside the gene matches: 15. The CDR3 totals 20 residues. The germline V gene encodes CDR1 SGDLS and CDR2 YYNGEE. The CDR3 DNA follows: TGTGCCAGCAGCGCTCACAGAAGTTCTAGCGGGAGATCCTCCTACAATGAGCAGTTCTTC. It specifies CASSAHRSSSGRSSYNEQFF.

As concerns this clone: The same CDR3 also results from other DNA sequences found in this sample. The chain has TRBV30 and TRBJ1-1; D ambiguous. With 5 bases removed from V and 1 base from J, the gap between germline ends came to 5 bases. This CDR3 region has 11 residues. Germline V gene data show CDR1 as GTSNPN and CDR2 as SVGIG (reference sequence). The CDR3 spells CAWGRNTEAFF. In nucleotides, the CDR3 is TGTGCCTGGGGGCGGAACACTGAAGCTTTCTTT.

The chain couples TRBV6-1 to TRBJ2-2; no clear D. The CDR3 runs to 16 residues. CDR1 is MNHNS and CDR2 is SASEGT in the germline V gene. Trimming pared 2 bases from V and 5 bases from J, leaving 15 bases between. This CDR3 is CASSETVLPPTGELFF. The CDR3 DNA reads TGTGCCAGCAGTGAAACAGTACTACCACCAACCGGGGAGCTGTTTTTT.